The 8 T cell receptor beta chains listed next were all sequenced from one sample in a study of cytomegalovirus exposure and HLA in healthy donors. 13 Jbeta primers and 60 Vbeta primers were used for the PCR. Generated by immunoSEQ multiplex PCR, the TCRdb table keeps only in-frame clones and is missing some. This table holds roughly 150,000 clones, roughly 80% found once. Sequencing was done on a sample of PBMCs. The receptors come from a man in his thirties or forties in good health and CMV-seronegative.

The genes are TRBV7-2 and TRBJ2-1, with 9 bases that match TRBD2. Trimming took 8 bases from V and 5 from J; bases not matched to a gene: 10. This CDR3 is 15 amino acids long. From germline, CDR1 is SGHTA and CDR2 FQGNSA. The CDR3 DNA reads TGTGCCAGCGAAAGCGGGAGGACGAATAACAATGAGCAGTTCTTC. It is translated as CASESGRTNNNEQFF.

This clone was found a few times. The CDR3 loop is CASSLDLFVSYGYTF. CDR3 DNA sequence: TGTGCCAGCAGCTTAGATCTATTTGTGTCCTATGGCTACACCTTC. The rearrangement links TRBV11-2 to TRBJ1-2; D call uncertain. CDR3 length: 15 residues. Looked up from germline, CDR1 is SGHAT and CDR2 is FQNNGV. Trimming shortened V by 0 bases and J by 4 bases, and 12 bases separated the two germline ends.

For the CDR3, the DNA is TGTGCCTGGAGTGGTCCCCCAAAGTACTTC. It codes for CAWSGPPKYF. The chain uses TRBV30 and TRBJ2-7; the D is unclear. V was cut by 1 base and J by 11 bases, with 9 bases left in between. CDR1 is GTSNPN, CDR2 SVGIG, per germline (reference sequence). CDR3 size: 10 residues.

In this sample, this clone turned up a few times. The J gene is TRBJ2-5, the V gene TRBV11-3, with a possible D match to TRBD2 (6 bases). CDR1 is SGHNT and CDR2 is YENEEA in the germline V gene. Trimming removed 0 bases from V and 7 bases from J, with 12 bases in between. This CDR3 has 14 residues. The CDR3 region is CASSLEGGMGTQYF. In DNA, the CDR3 is TGTGCCAGCAGCTTAGAGGGCGGGATGGGGACCCAGTACTTC.

The CDR3 loop is CASSPRLLSSYEQYF. CDR3 in DNA: TGTGCCAGCAGTCCCCGACTACTCAGCTCCTACGAGCAGTACTTC. The genes are TRBV6-6 and TRBJ2-7; tentatively, D is TRBD2 (5 bases). The germline gives CDR1 MNHNY, CDR2 SVGAGI (reference sequence). This CDR3 has 15 amino acids. V was pared by 5 bases and J by 0 bases, with 14 bases between.

Turning to this clone: The junction and the germline gene differ at one end; a read error may be behind it. J is TRBJ1-1 and V is TRBV9, with D uncertain. This CDR3 contains 12 residues. Germline V CDR1 and CDR2: SGDLS, YYNGEE. The CDR3 nucleotides read TGTGCCAGCAGCCCCCGAAACAGTGAAGCTTTCTTT. Encoded protein: CASSPRNSEAFF.

The V gene is TRBV21-1, the J gene TRBJ2-5; the listed D gene, TRBD2, was not tested against the DNA. The J call could be wrong; TRBJ2-7 is a better fit for the DNA end. TRBV21-1 is deemed a pseudogene. The CDR3 sequence is 13 residues long. The CDR3 sequence: CASRVRCSYEQYF. The CDR3 nucleotides read TGTGCCAGCAGGGTCCGATGCTCCTACGAGCAGTACTTC.

The sample holds a few counts of this clone. The chain links TRBV15 to TRBJ1-3; D is possibly TRBD1 (6 bases). Trimming cost V 0 bases and J 1 base, with 16 bases left between them. CDR3 length: 18 amino acids. Germline CDR1 is LNHNV and CDR2 is YYDKDF (reference sequence). The CDR3 DNA reads TGTGCCACCAGCAGAGAGATGCGAACAGGGAGATCTGGAAACACCATATATTTT. Encoded protein: CATSREMRTGRSGNTIYF.